This TCR beta chain was sequenced in a study of T-cell reconstitution after alpha-beta-depleted transplantation in children. Losses at the gene ends were 5 bases for V and 6 bases for J; bases not matched to a gene: 8. Germline CDR1 KGHSH, CDR2 LQKENI. The CDR3 loop spans 14 amino acids. A few counts support this clonotype. Unique molecular identifiers were incorporated during preparation of the TCRbeta library. In TCRdb, the PCR reads were re-called with MiXCR into one record per CDR3 protein. The data show around 370,000 distinct CDR3 sequences, around 10% seen once. The rearrangement links TRBV18 to TRBJ2-7, with 9 bases identical to TRBD2. This sample comprised PBMCs from the stem cell graft donor, obtained from the stem cell graft. The source is a human donor who donated a stem cell graft to a child with acute lymphoblastic leukemia. The CDR3 loop is CASSSTSGRAEQYF. CDR3 bases: TGTGCCAGCTCATCCACTAGCGGGCGAGCCGAGCAGTACTTC.